This T cell receptor beta chain came from a study of CD8 T cells in Susac syndrome. Study-wide context: Within the sequenced Susac syndrome patient group, six exhibited active disease and eight were in remission. Patients with Susac syndrome, at blood draw, were therapy-naive, on corticosteroids, or on intravenous immunoglobulin alone. Broader study findings: The authors acknowledged that the study's TCR sequencing and HLA analysis involved relatively few individuals.

Random hexamers served to reverse transcribe about 0.45 to 1 ug RNA. TCRdb itself ran the immunoSEQ multiplex PCR reads through MiXCR, one entry per CDR3 protein. Of 80,000 or so distinct CDR3 sequences listed, under 95% were seen once; the top ten hold around 0.57%. Concerning this clonotype: Its antigen remains unknown.

This TCR came from a human donor with Susac syndrome. Sequencing input: CD4+ T cells from PBMCs.

The CDR3 DNA reads as TGTGCCAGCCACGCGTCGCGGGGGCGGGGCAATGAGCAGTTCTTC. Translated, it gives CASHASRGRGNEQFF. This chain connects TRBV28 to TRBJ2-1; D might be TRBD2 (7 bases). Germline values: CDR1 MDHEN, CDR2 SYDVKM. The CDR3 is made up of 15 amino acids. The V end lost 8 bases, the J end lost 6 bases, and 20 bases lay between the germline ends.